This TCR beta chain was retrieved from a study of chemoradiotherapy in HPV16-positive cancers. Here immunoSEQ multiplex PCR was the method, and the copy in TCRdb shows in-frame clones only, minus some. The sample lists 11,000 or so clones, under 80% seen once, with less than 2.5% in the top ten. The ends were cut back, 4 bases at V and 0 bases at J, with 15 bases in the middle. The CDR3 is 16 amino acids. Germline CDR1 reads SEHNR; CDR2 reads FQNEAQ (reference sequence). V is TRBV7-9 and J is TRBJ1-2, with D possibly TRBD1 on 5 matching bases. This specimen was taken from a patient who underwent chemoradiotherapy. This TCR came from a human donor with HPV-associated anogenital cancer. The CDR3 bases are TGTGCCAGCAGCTCATTATGGGGGGACCCTAACTATGGCTACACCTTC. It encodes CASSSLWGDPNYGYTF.